This T cell receptor beta chain derives from a study of radiotherapy plus CTLA-4 blockade in lung cancer. Overall study: Objective responses were observed in around 17% of patients, and disease control was achieved by roughly 30%.

Using immunoSEQ multiplex PCR, the repertoire was profiled, and TCRdb retains in-frame clones only, with some absent. The sample lists tens of thousands of clones, about four fifths seen once, with 4% to 5% in the top ten. In regard to this clone: Its target is unknown.

CDR1 SGHNT and CDR2 YYREEE come from the germline V gene (reference sequence). Trimming cost V 4 bases and J 4 bases; bases outside gene matches: 11. The CDR3 length is 16 residues. Regarding the study as a whole: After treatment with radiotherapy plus ipilimumab, TCR clones that came from the tumor expanded in blood.

V is TRBV5-4 and J is TRBJ2-7, with 10 bases that match TRBD2. The material was peripheral blood, obtained from a patient treated with radiotherapy plus ipilimumab. The TCR sequence derives from a human donor with non-small cell lung cancer whose response to radiotherapy plus ipilimumab could not be evaluated. In nucleotides, the CDR3 is TGTGCCAGCAGCCCGCGAAGGGCTAGCGGGGGTTACGAGCAGTACTTC. Translated: CASSPRRASGGYEQYF.